The 5 T cell receptor beta chains below all came from one sample that was sequenced in a study of T cell responses to AZD1222 COVID-19 vaccine. Repertoires were generated with immunoSEQ multiplex PCR, while TCRdb's copy carries only in-frame clones and drops some. Of 65,000 to 75,000 clones in the sample, about 85% were seen once. Sequences were derived from peripheral blood, sampled on day 0 of AZD1222 vaccination. The receptors were sampled from an adult in good health.

The chain uses TRBV30 and TRBJ2-3; TRBD1 agrees at 8 bases. V shed 7 bases, J shed 1 base, and the junction held 1 base outside the gene matches. The V gene's germline CDR1 is GTSNPN and CDR2 SVGIG (reference sequence). CDR3 length equals 12 residues. The CDR3 is CALTGGTDTQYF. The DNA of the CDR3 is TGTGCCTTGACAGGGGGCACAGATACGCAGTATTTT.

This rearrangement joins TRBV30 to TRBJ1-2, with D hard to call. This CDR3 has 13 residues. CDR1 and CDR2 (germline): GTSNPN, SVGIG (reference sequence). Trimming removed 0 bases at V and 4 bases at J, with 9 bases between. In DNA form, the CDR3 reads TGTGCCTGGAGTGTTGGACCGACCTATGGCTACACCTTC. This gives the protein CAWSVGPTYGYTF. The whole variable domain, remainder taken from reference TRBV30 and TRBJ1-2, is SQTIHQWPATLVQPVGSPLSLECTVEGTSNPNLYWYRQAAGRGLQLLFYSVGIGQISSEVPQNLSASRPQDRQFILSSKKLLLSDSGFYLCAWSVGPTYGYTFGSGTRLTVV.

Turning to this clone: An end of the junction does not agree with germline; a read error may underlie this. The CDR3 loop reads CATRRGTGTQPQHF. The DNA of the CDR3 is TGTGCCACCCGCAGGGGGACAGGGACTCAGCCCCAGCATTTT. V usage is TRBV15 and J usage is TRBJ1-5; 9 bases match TRBD1. The CDR3 runs to 14 residues. In germline, CDR1 is LNHNV, CDR2 YYDKDF (reference sequence). Looking up the rest from reference TRBV15 and TRBJ1-5 gives the full variable domain: DAMVIQNPRYQVTQFGKPVTLSCSQTLNHNVMYWYQQKSSQAPKLLFHYYDKDFNNEADTPDNFQSRRPNTSFCFLDIRSPGLGDTAMYLCATRRGTGTQPQHFGDGTRLSIL.

This clone was seen just once. The V call is TRBV12-3 or TRBV12-4, the J call TRBJ1-6; D gene ambiguous. The CDR3 sequence is 11 residues long. V was pared by 5 bases and J by 12 bases, with 8 bases between. CDR3 in DNA: TGTGCCAGCAGTCTCACGGGACCCCTCCACTTT. It translates to CASSLTGPLHF.

The chain couples TRBV7-3 to TRBJ2-5, with D hard to call. This CDR3 comprises 13 residues. In germline, CDR1 is SGHTA, CDR2 FQGTGA. Trimming pared 5 bases from V and 1 base from J, leaving 8 bases between. The CDR3 spells CASSQTLQETQYF. Here the CDR3 DNA reads TGTGCCAGCAGCCAAACGCTCCAAGAGACCCAGTACTTC.